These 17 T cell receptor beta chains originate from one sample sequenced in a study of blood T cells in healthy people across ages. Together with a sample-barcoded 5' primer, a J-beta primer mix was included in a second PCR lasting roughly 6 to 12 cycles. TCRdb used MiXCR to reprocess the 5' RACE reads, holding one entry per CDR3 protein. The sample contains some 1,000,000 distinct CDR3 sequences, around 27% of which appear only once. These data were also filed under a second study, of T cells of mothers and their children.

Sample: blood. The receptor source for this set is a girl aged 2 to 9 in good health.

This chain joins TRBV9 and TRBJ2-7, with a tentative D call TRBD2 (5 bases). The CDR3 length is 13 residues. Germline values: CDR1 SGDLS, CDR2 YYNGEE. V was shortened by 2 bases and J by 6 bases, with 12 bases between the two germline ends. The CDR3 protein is CASSVVSRGEQYF. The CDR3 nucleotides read TGTGCCAGCAGCGTCGTCAGCCGGGGCGAGCAGTACTTC.

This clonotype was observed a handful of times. The CDR3 spells CSVETGVFYGYTF. CDR3 DNA sequence: TGCAGCGTTGAGACAGGGGTGTTCTATGGCTACACCTTC. The genes are TRBV29-1 and TRBJ1-2, with 8 bases lining up with TRBD1. The CDR3 is made up of 13 amino acids. J gave up 4 bases and V 3 bases, and 4 bases lay outside the gene matches. Germline V CDR1 and CDR2: SQVTM, ANQGSEA.

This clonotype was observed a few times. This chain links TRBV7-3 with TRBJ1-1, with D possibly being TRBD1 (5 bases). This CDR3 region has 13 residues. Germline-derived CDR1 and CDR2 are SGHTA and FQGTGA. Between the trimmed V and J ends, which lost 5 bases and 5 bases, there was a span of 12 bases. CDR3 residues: CASSEGPGTEAFF. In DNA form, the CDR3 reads TGTGCCAGCAGCGAGGGACCAGGGACTGAAGCTTTCTTT.

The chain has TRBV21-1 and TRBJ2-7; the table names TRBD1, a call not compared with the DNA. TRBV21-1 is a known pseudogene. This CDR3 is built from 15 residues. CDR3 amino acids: CASSKVRDPSYEQYF. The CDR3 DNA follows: TGTGCCAGCAGCAAAGTTCGGGACCCTTCCTACGAGCAGTACTTC.

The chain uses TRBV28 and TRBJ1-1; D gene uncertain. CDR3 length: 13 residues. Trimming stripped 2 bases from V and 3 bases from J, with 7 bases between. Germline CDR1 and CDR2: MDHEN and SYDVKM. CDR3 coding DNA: TGTGCCAGCAGTTTAGGGGTAGACACTGAAGCTTTCTTT. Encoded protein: CASSLGVDTEAFF.

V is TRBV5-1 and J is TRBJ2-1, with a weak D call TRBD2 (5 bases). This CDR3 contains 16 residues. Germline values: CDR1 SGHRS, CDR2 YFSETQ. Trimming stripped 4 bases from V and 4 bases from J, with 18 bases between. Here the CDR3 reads CASSLGVRDAYNEQFF. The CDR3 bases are TGCGCCAGCAGCCTCGGGGTGCGAGATGCTTACAATGAGCAGTTCTTC.

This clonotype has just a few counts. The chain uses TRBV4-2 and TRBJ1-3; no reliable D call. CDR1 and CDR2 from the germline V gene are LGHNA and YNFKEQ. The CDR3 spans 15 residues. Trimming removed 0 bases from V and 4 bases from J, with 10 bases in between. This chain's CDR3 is CASSQDWQQGNTIYF. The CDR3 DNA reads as TGTGCCAGCAGCCAAGACTGGCAACAGGGAAACACCATATATTTT.

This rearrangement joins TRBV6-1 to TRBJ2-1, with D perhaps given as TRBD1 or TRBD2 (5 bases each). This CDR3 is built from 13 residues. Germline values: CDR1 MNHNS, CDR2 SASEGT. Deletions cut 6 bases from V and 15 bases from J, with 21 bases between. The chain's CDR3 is CASSVPGPSGLFF. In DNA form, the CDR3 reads TGTGCCAGCAGCGTCCCGGGGCCGTCGGGTCTGTTCTTC.

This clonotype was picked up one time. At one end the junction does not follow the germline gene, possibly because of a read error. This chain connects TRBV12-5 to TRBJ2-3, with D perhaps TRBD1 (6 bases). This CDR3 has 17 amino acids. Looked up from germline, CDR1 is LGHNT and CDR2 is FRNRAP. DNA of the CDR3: TGTGCTAGTGGTTTTGGGACCGGGGACACCTCCACAGGTACGCAGTATTTT. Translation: CASGFGTGDTSTGTQYF.

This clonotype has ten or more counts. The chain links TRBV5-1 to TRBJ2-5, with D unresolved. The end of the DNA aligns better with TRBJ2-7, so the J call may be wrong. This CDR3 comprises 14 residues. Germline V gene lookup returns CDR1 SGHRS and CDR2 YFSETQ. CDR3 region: CASSLDDLSYEQYF. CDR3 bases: TGCGCCAGCAGCTTGGATGACTTATCCTACGAGCAGTACTTC.

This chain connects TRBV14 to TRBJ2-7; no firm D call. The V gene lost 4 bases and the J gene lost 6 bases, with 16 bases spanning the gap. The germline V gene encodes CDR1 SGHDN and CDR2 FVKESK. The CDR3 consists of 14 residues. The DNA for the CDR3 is TGTGCCAGCAGCCCGTCTGGAGTTTCAGGCGAGCAGTACTTC. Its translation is CASSPSGVSGEQYF.

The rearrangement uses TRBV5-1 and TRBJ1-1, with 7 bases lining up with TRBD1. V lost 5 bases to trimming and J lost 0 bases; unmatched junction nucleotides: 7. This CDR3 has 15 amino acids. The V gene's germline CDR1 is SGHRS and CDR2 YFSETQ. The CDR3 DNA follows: TGCGCCAGCAGTTTTCCGGGACAGATGAACACTGAAGCTTTCTTT. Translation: CASSFPGQMNTEAFF.

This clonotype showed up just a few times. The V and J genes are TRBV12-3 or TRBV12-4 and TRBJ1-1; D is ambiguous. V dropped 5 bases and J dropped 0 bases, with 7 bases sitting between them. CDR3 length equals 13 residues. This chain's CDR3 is CASSVSMNTEAFF. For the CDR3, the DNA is TGTGCCAGCAGTGTTTCGATGAACACTGAAGCTTTCTTT.

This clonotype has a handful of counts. CDR3: CASGRGASYNEQFF. The CDR3 DNA is TGTGCCAGCGGGCGGGGGGCCTCCTACAATGAGCAGTTCTTC. The chain is built from TRBV7-3 and TRBJ2-1; TRBD2 matches at 8 bases. Trimming removed 8 bases from V and 0 bases from J; junction bases left unmatched: 3. Looked up from germline, CDR1 is SGHTA and CDR2 is FQGTGA. This CDR3 is 14 amino acids long.

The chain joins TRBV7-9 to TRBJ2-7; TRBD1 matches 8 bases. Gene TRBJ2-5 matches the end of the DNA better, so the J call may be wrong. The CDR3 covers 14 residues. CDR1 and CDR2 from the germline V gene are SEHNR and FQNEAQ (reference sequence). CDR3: CASSLDRERETQYF. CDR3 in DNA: TGTGCCAGCAGCCTGGACAGGGAGAGGGAGACCCAGTACTTC.

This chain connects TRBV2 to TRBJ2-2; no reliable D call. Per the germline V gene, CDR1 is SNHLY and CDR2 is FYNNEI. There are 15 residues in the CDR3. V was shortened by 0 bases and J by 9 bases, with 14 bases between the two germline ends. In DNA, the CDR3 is TGTGCCAGCAGTGAAGCTCTCCTCCCCGCCCGGGAGCTGTTTTTT. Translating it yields CASSEALLPARELFF.

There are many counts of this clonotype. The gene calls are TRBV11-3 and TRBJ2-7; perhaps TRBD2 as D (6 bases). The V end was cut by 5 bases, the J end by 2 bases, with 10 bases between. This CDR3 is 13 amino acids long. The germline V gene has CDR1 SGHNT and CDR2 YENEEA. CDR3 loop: CASSASGAYEQYF. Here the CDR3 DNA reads TGTGCCAGCAGCGCTTCGGGGGCCTACGAGCAGTACTTC.